This TCR beta chain was sequenced during a study of lymphopenia after photon versus proton radiotherapy. Findings and limits, study-wide: Post-nadir diversity loss with photons came from oligoclonal expansion, particularly CD8+ Temra cells. Photon-treated patients lost naive T cells and TCR diversity; proton-treated stayed stable.

The germline V gene has CDR1 SGHTA and CDR2 FQGTGA. Trimming left V 5 bases short and J 4 bases short, with 14 bases between. The CDR3 is made up of 14 amino acids. This clone was observed a single time. Its cognate antigen is unknown. Data came from immunoSEQ multiplex PCR; TCRdb stores just in-frame clones and leaves some out. The table records roughly 63,000 clones, about 88% of them present only once. The receptor comes from a man in his fifties or sixties with pancreatic cancer. The genes are TRBV7-3 and TRBJ1-1; D gene uncertain. The source was peripheral blood, collected from a patient treated with proton-based radiotherapy. This CDR3 reads CASSPTGTLTEAFF. In nucleotides, the CDR3 is TGTGCCAGCAGCCCTACTGGAACTCTCACTGAAGCTTTCTTT.